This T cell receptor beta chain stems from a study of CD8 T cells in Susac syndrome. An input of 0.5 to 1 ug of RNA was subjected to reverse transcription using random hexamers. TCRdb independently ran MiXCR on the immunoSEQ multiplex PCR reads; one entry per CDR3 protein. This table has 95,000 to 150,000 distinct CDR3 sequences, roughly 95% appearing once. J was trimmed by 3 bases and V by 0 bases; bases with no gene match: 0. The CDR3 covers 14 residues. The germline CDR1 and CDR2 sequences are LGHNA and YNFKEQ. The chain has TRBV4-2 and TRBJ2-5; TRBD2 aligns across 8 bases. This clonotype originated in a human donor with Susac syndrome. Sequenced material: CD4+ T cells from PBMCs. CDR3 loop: CASSQELAEETQYF. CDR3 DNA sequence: TGTGCCAGCAGCCAAGAACTAGCGGAAGAGACCCAGTACTTC.